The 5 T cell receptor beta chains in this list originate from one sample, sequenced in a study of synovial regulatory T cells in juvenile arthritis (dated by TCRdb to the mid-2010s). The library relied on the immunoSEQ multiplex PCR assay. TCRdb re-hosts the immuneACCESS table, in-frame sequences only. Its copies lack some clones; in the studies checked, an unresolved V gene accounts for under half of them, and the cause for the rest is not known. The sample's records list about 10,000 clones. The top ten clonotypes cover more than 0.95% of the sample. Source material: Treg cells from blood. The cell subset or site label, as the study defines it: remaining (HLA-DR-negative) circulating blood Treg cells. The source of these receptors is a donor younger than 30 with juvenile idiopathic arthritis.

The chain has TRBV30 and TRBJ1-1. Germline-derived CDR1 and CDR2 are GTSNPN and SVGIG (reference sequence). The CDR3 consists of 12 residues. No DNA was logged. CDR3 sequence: CAWSVRPFARLF.

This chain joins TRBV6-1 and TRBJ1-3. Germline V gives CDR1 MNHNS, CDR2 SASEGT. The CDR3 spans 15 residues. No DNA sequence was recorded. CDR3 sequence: CASSELNISEDTIYF.

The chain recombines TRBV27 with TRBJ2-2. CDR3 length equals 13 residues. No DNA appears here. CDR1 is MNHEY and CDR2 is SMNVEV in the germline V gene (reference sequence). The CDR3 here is CASSLLYTGELFF.

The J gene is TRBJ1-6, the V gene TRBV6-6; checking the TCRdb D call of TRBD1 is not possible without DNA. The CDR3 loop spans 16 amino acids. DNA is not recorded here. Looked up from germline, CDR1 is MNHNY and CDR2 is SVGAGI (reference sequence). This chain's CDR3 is CASSYDRAFYNSPLHF.

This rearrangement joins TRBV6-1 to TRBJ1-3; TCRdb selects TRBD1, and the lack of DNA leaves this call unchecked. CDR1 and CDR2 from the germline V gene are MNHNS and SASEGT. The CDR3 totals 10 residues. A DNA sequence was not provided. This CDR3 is CASSGNTIYF.